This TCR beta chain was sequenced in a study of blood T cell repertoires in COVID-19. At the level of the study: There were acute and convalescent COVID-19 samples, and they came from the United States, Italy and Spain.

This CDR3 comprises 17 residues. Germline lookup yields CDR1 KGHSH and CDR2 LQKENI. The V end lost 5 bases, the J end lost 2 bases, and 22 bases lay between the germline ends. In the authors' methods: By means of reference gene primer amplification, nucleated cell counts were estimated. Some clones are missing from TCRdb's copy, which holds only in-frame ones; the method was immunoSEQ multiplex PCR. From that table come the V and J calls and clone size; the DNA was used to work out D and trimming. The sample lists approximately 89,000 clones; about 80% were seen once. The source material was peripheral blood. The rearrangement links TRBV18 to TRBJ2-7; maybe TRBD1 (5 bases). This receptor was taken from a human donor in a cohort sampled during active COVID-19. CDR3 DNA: TGTGCCAGCTCAGCTTCCCTGGGGCGACGCGCCACCTACGAGCAGTACTTC. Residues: CASSASLGRRATYEQYF.